The 22 T cell receptor beta chains presented below share a single source sample, sequenced in a study of T cells in Graves' hyperthyroidism and ophthalmopathy. The source material, RNA transcripts, was used to amplify TCR beta CDR3 regions. An initial round of RT-PCR targeting the TCR CDR3 relied on the HTBI primer set. Using its own MiXCR run on the multiplex PCR reads, TCRdb lists one record per CDR3 protein. The repertoire includes about 520,000 distinct CDR3 sequences, approximately 25% of them detected once, and about 11% sits in the top ten. Sample: blood. The receptors come from a woman in her twenties or thirties with Graves' ophthalmopathy.

The chain carries TRBV7-2 and TRBJ2-7; D remains unclear. The germline V gene has CDR1 SGHTA and CDR2 FQGNSA. This CDR3 has 14 residues. The germline V and J ends were trimmed by 5 bases and 0 bases, with 11 bases remaining between them. The CDR3, as DNA: TGTGCCAGCAGCCGCCTGGCCATCTCCTACGAGCAGTACTTC. Its translation: CASSRLAISYEQYF.

The chain joins TRBV4-1 to TRBJ1-3; no definite D call. This CDR3 has 16 residues. CDR1 and CDR2 (germline): MGHRA, YSYEKL. Trimming left V 2 bases short and J 1 base short, with 12 bases between. The CDR3 DNA sequence: TGCGCCAGCAGCCAACCCACGATGGGATCTGGAAACACCATATATTTT. Protein: CASSQPTMGSGNTIYF.

This clonotype was seen repeatedly, ten times or more. The rearrangement uses TRBV19 and TRBJ1-1, with 7 nucleotides matching TRBD1. After removal of 6 bases from V and 4 bases from J, the junction contained 14 bases not matched to a gene. CDR1 is LNHDA and CDR2 is SQIVND in the germline V gene (reference sequence). The CDR3 contains 16 residues. This CDR3 reads CASRRGQPIRGTEAFF. The CDR3, as DNA: TGTGCCAGTAGAAGGGGACAGCCCATACGGGGCACTGAAGCTTTCTTT.

This clonotype came up many times. The rearrangement uses TRBV9 and TRBJ1-3; D is ambiguous. This CDR3 is 15 amino acids long. V lost 2 bases, J lost 0 bases, and 9 bases lay in between. Germline V lookup: CDR1 SGDLS, CDR2 YYNGEE. The CDR3 here is CASSVDISSGNTIYF. Written as DNA, the CDR3 is TGTGCCAGCAGCGTGGATATCAGCTCTGGAAACACCATATATTTT.

About this clonotype itself: Being one base from a much bigger clone, this may be a read error. V usage is TRBV4-1 and J usage is TRBJ1-1, with 7 bases aligning to TRBD1. CDR1 MGHRA and CDR2 YSYEKL come from the germline V gene. CDR3 size: 16 residues. The CDR3 loop is CASSQETGELGTEALF. The CDR3 nucleotides read TGCGCCAGCAGCCAAGAAACAGGGGAATTGGGCACTGAAGCTCTCTTT.

Ten or more counts support this clonotype. One junction end disagrees with the germline gene, perhaps due to a read error. The chain employs TRBV5-1 and TRBJ1-5, with D unresolved. Germline-derived CDR1 and CDR2 are SGHRS and YFSETQ. This CDR3 has 14 amino acids. CDR3 in amino acids: CASSLAGGNQPQHF. The DNA for the CDR3 is TGTGCCAGCAGTTTAGCCGGCGGCAATCAGCCCCAGCATTTT. Variable domain in full (rest from reference TRBV5-1 and TRBJ1-5): KAGVTQTPRYLIKTRGQQVTLSCSPISGHRSVSWYQQTPGQGLQFLFEYFSETQRNKGNFPGRFSGRQFSNSRSEMNVSTLELGDSALYLCASSLAGGNQPQHFGDGTRLSIL.

This clonotype was detected a few times. One end of the junction does not line up with germline, which may come from a read error. The rearrangement links TRBV5-1 to TRBJ2-7; the D call may be TRBD1 or TRBD2 (6 bases each). Looked up from germline, CDR1 is SGHRS and CDR2 is YFSETQ. The length of the CDR3 is 13 residues. The CDR3 region has the DNA TGCGCCAGCAGATTGGAGGGGGCCTACGAGCAGTACTTC. This sequence encodes CASRLEGAYEQYF. Based on the CDR3 plus reference TRBV5-1 and TRBJ2-7, the full variable domain is KAGVTQTPRYLIKTRGQQVTLSCSPISGHRSVSWYQQTPGQGLQFLFEYFSETQRNKGNFPGRFSGRQFSNSRSEMNVSTLELGDSALYLCASRLEGAYEQYFGPGTRLTVT.

This clonotype was observed many times. The V gene is TRBV6-1, the J gene TRBJ2-7; the match to TRBD1 covers 7 bases. Germline V gene data show CDR1 as MNHNS and CDR2 as SASEGT. J lost 2 bases, V lost 6 bases, and 10 bases had no gene match. This CDR3 comprises 15 residues. In nucleotides, the CDR3 is TGTGCCAGCAGCGAATTCCGGGACAGAGCCTACGAGCAGTACTTC. This gives the protein CASSEFRDRAYEQYF.

This clonotype was recorded at least ten times. The chain links TRBV28 to TRBJ2-7; tentatively, D is TRBD2 (6 bases). The CDR3 is 16 residues long. Per germline, CDR1 MDHEN and CDR2 SYDVKM. The ends were cut back, 3 bases at V and 0 bases at J, with 15 bases in the middle. CDR3 loop: CASSFYGGVHSYEQYF. The CDR3 coding sequence is TGTGCCAGCAGTTTCTATGGCGGGGTCCACTCCTACGAGCAGTACTTC.

This clonotype was seen repeatedly, ten times or more. The V gene is TRBV7-2, the J gene TRBJ1-5, with D unresolved. Trimming took off 1 base at V and 4 bases at J, with 8 bases between the two ends. The CDR3 sequence is 14 residues long. Germline CDR1 and CDR2: SGHTA and FQGNSA. The CDR3 loop is CASSLVAENQPQHF. The CDR3 DNA reads TGTGCCAGCAGCTTAGTCGCGGAAAATCAGCCCCAGCATTTT.

The V and J genes are TRBV12-3 or TRBV12-4 and TRBJ1-2; D gene unclear. The CDR3 is made up of 15 amino acids. The germline V and J ends were trimmed by 2 bases and 4 bases, with 14 bases remaining between them. The CDR3 DNA reads as TGTGCCAGCAGTTTAAGTTCAGGAGATCCCTATGGCTACACCTTC. Its protein product is CASSLSSGDPYGYTF.

This chain links TRBV4-1 with TRBJ2-2; 9 bases fit TRBD1. CDR3 length: 15 amino acids. J gave up 6 bases and V 4 bases, and 6 bases lay outside the gene matches. Germline V gives CDR1 MGHRA, CDR2 YSYEKL. The CDR3 sequence is CASSLRTGEAGELFF. CDR3 in DNA: TGCGCCAGCAGCCTAAGGACAGGGGAGGCCGGGGAGCTGTTTTTT.

The chain joins TRBV29-1 to TRBJ1-1, with D perhaps TRBD1 (5 bases). The CDR3 runs to 14 residues. CDR1 and CDR2 (germline): SQVTM, ANQGSEA. V lost 3 bases and J lost 1, with 12 bases in between. The CDR3 sequence: CSVESGQGNTEAFF. The CDR3 DNA reads as TGCAGCGTTGAGAGTGGGCAGGGGAACACTGAAGCTTTCTTT.

The sample holds many counts of this clonotype. This chain uses TRBV15 with TRBJ1-3; no clear D. The CDR3 runs to 18 residues. From germline, CDR1 is LNHNV and CDR2 YYDKDF (reference sequence). V dropped 1 base and J dropped 0 bases, with 16 bases sitting between them. In DNA form, the CDR3 reads TGTGCCACCAGCAGAGTCCCGGCTTTGCGGAGCTCTGGAAACACCATATATTTT. Translated: CATSRVPALRSSGNTIYF.

This clonotype occurred many times. The gene calls are TRBV6-5 and TRBJ2-2; the match to TRBD1 covers 9 bases. Germline loops: CDR1 MNHEY, CDR2 SVGAGI. Trimming took 4 bases from V and 5 from J; bases not matched to a gene: 8. The CDR3 length is 16 residues. The CDR3 spells CASSFNYRGLTGELFF. The CDR3 nucleotides are TGTGCCAGCAGTTTTAATTACAGGGGGCTTACCGGGGAGCTGTTTTTT.

This clonotype was seen at least ten times. This chain links TRBV12-3 or TRBV12-4 with TRBJ1-2; D uncertain. V lost 6 bases to trimming and J lost 7 bases, with 21 bases between them. This CDR3 is 15 amino acids long. CDR3 nucleotides: TGTGCCAGCAGGGATCACGACCCTGAGGGCTTTGGCTACACCTTC. Translation gives CASRDHDPEGFGYTF.

A word on this clonotype: A single base separates this from a much larger clone, so it may be a read error. This chain links TRBV7-2 with TRBJ2-7; 7 bases are shared with TRBD2. Germline V gene sequence: CDR1 SGHTA, CDR2 FQGNSA. This CDR3 comprises 15 residues. The CDR3 loop is CASSFQGGGSYEQCF. Written as DNA, the CDR3 is TGTGCCAGCAGCTTTCAGGGCGGGGGATCCTACGAGCAGTGCTTC.

This clonotype occurred many times. The chain recombines TRBV29-1 with TRBJ1-2; the match to TRBD1 covers 7 bases. The germline gives CDR1 SQVTM, CDR2 ANQGSEA. CDR3 size: 13 residues. The ends lost 2 bases at V and 5 bases at J; junction bases unmatched: 5. The CDR3 sequence: CSVEQGGRYGYTF. The CDR3 DNA is TGCAGCGTTGAACAGGGGGGCCGGTATGGCTACACCTTC.

The chain combines TRBV6-5 with TRBJ1-5; D gene unclear. V was shortened by 0 bases and J by 3 bases, with 9 bases between the two germline ends. The CDR3 sequence is 15 residues long. CDR1 and CDR2 (germline): MNHEY, SVGAGI. The CDR3 is CASSYSIGFNQPQHF. In nucleotides, the CDR3 is TGTGCCAGCAGTTACTCGATCGGATTCAATCAGCCCCAGCATTTT.

This clonotype was observed a single time. The chain uses TRBV5-6 and TRBJ2-7; either TRBD1 or TRBD2 may supply D (5 bases each). The CDR3 runs to 14 residues. Germline values: CDR1 SGHDT, CDR2 YYEEEE. V gave up 4 bases and J gave up 3 bases, with 14 bases separating them. The CDR3 sequence: CASSPGTVVYEQYF. Written as DNA, the CDR3 is TGTGCCAGCAGCCCAGGGACGGTGGTCTACGAGCAGTACTTC.

This clonotype has a count of ten or more. This chain uses TRBV12-3 or TRBV12-4 with TRBJ2-5; D gene uncertain. The length of the CDR3 is 14 residues. Trimming stripped 7 bases from V and 1 base from J, with 13 bases between. The CDR3 DNA is TGTGCCAGCACCTCCGGGCTACGCCAAGAGACCCAGTACTTC. Translation: CASTSGLRQETQYF.

This clonotype has at least ten counts. This chain uses TRBV28 with TRBJ1-2, with unresolved D. Trimming stripped 3 bases from V and 8 bases from J, with 13 bases between. The CDR3 loop spans 13 amino acids. CDR1 is MDHEN and CDR2 is SYDVKM in the germline V gene. For the CDR3, the DNA is TGTGCCAGCAGTTTTGCGCAGGTGGGGGGCTACACCTTC. It is translated as CASSFAQVGGYTF.